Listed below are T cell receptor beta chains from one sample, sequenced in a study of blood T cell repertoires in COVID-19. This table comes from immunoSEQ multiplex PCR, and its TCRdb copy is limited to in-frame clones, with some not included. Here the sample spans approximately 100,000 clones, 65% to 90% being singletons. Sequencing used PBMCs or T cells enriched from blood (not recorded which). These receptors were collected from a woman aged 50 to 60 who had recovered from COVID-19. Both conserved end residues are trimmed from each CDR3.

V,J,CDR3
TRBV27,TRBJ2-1,ASSFQGGRDGAYNEQF
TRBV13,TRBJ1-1,ASSGYGDTEAF
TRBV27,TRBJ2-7,ASSLWQGREQY
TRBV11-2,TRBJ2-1,ASSQEGGEVYEQF
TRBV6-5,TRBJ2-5,ASAGAGGETQY
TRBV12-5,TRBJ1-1,ASGHGQGANTEAF
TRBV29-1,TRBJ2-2,SVEDRVSTGELF
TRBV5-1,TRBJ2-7,ASSKNKTGQGSPQYYEQY
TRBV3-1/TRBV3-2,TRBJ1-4,ASSVYGAYNEKLF
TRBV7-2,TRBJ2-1,ASSLLAGVYNEQF
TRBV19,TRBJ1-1,ASRGEGVTEAF
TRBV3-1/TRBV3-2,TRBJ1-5,ASSQGRTSPQH
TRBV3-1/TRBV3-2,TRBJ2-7,ASSHSGYEQY
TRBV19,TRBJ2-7,ASSMPGVREQY
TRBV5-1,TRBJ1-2,ASSLVSGFYGYT
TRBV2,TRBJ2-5,ASSFSGGTETQY
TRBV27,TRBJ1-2,ASSLDPWRGYT
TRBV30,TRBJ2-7,AWSGTPPGLAGGSSYEQY
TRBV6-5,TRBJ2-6,ASRTTGTGANVLT
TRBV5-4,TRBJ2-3,ASSLRGGALDTQY
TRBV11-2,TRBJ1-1,ASSSPPRRQGSAEAF
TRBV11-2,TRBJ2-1,ASSRHTPGLAGVYEQF
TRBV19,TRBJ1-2,ASSMGLYRGYT
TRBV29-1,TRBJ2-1,SVAAQGYNEQF
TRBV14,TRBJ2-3,ASSRKQGAGDTDTQY
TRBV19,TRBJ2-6,ASSILGQGLSGANVLT
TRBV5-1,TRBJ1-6,ASSLSGDNSPLH
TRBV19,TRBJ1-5,ASSTDRPDQPQH
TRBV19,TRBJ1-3,ASSMVQSGNTIY
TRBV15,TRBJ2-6,ATSRGSSGANVLT
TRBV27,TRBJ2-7,ASSLVRGTGSYEQY
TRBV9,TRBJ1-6,ASSAVKPGGAAYNSPLH
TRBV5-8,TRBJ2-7,ASSSRDRGRNEQY
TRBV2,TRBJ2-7,ASSSIWDRGIEEQY
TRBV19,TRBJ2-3,ASLGRGRATDTQY
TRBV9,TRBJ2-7,ASSVGGSYEQY
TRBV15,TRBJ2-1,ATSRGGLGQNNEQF
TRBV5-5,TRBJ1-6,ASSLAPGGVGSPLH
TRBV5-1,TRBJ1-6,ASSVDRANNSPLH
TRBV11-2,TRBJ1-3,ASSLKTGLSGNTIY
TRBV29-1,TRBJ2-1,SVESGFSSYNEQF
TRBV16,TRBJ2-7,ASSPLAGGAYEQY
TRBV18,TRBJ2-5,ASAEDRQETQY
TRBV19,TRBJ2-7,ASSIRTSGATYEQY
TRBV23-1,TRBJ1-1,ASSPKRRGRKGCGRTEAF
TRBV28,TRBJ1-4,ASSSTLEGGGEKLF
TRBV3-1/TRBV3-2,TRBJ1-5,ASSQVGSPQPQH
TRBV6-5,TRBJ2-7,ASSYRKGGYEQY